This record concerns one TCR beta chain sequence. The antigen it recognizes is unknown. Nothing much larger sits one base from this clone, and base qualities are not available. The data stem from a study of shared T cell receptors in the human thymus (dated by TCRdb to the early 2020s). Regarding the study in general: The study investigated the way shared, self-reactive T-cell receptor alpha chains are produced in the human thymus.

Library preparation used the immunoSEQ multiplex PCR assay. The table comes from immuneACCESS by way of TCRdb, which keeps in-frame sequences with V and J called. Part of the clones is missing from these tables; in studies checked, under half for an unresolved V gene and the rest for unknown reasons. In this sample the table shows 500,000 to 550,000 clones, approximately 78% of which occur a single time. About 0.012% of the sample goes to the ten largest clones. V and J lose 0 bases and 3 bases, and a span of 11 bases separates them. From a lookup of the germline V gene, CDR1 and CDR2 are LGHNT and FRNRAP. The CDR3 has 15 amino acids, counting the end cysteine and phenylalanine. CDR3 DNA is the only sequence kept; it has 45 bases, read in frame from the first base. This same sample was also part of a study on human thymus T cells. Taken from the second paper: The donors were immunologically healthy infants in Finland who had open corrective cardiac surgery for congenital heart defects. The thymus tissue came from surgical resects taken out during corrective cardiac surgery. Biased V and J gene segment usage appeared to be present in both thymic and peripheral blood repertoires. Highly overlapping thymic TCR repertoires among unrelated individuals were reported in the related research. The study used fewer than ten infant thymus samples plus four related peripheral blood samples to characterize TCR alpha and beta repertoires. Donor ages ranging from about 6 to 250 days were recorded, and a handful of male and a couple of female infants were included in the cohort. Thymocytes were mechanically released from the tissue and were stored as pellets of roughly 9.5-30 million cells at -70 degrees C. Genomic DNA was extracted from frozen cell pellets with a QIAsymphony instrument. Using the immunoSEQ multiplex PCR assay, the TCRB and TCRAD loci were amplified from a standardized quantity of quality-controlled genomic DNA. Amplicons spanned the V(D)J region at a length sufficient to cover the CDR3 and identify V and J genes. Through the commercial immunoSEQ service, the amplicons were sequenced on an Illumina platform. Primer bias and sequencing errors were corrected using previously described methods, and TCRAD and TCRB definitions followed the IMGT database. Repertoires were analysed with immunoSEQ Analyzer 3.0 and VDJTools, covering basic statistics, V/J segment usage, diversity estimates, rarefaction and pairwise overlap. Diversity was estimated with Chao1, ChaoE, Efron-Thisted, Shannon and inverse Simpson indices, and also on datasets down-sampled to the smallest sample. Repertoire overlap was assessed by strict matching of CDR3 nucleotide sequence, V gene and J gene, and clustering was done by Jaccard-based multidimensional scaling. Thymus samples yielded on average around 800,000 unique TCRB clonotypes, compared with 75,000 to 85,000 from blood samples.

Sequencing used thymocytes. The chain joins TRBV12-5 to TRBJ1-2, with a weak D call of TRBD1 (6 bases match). This receptor was taken from a boy in the first two years of life with a congenital heart defect. Donor details come from another sample of the same person, matched by shared clones. The CDR3 region has the sequence CASGLVVWTDYGYTF. The nucleotide sequence is TGTGCTAGTGGTTTGGTAGTTTGGACAGACTATGGCTACACCTTC.